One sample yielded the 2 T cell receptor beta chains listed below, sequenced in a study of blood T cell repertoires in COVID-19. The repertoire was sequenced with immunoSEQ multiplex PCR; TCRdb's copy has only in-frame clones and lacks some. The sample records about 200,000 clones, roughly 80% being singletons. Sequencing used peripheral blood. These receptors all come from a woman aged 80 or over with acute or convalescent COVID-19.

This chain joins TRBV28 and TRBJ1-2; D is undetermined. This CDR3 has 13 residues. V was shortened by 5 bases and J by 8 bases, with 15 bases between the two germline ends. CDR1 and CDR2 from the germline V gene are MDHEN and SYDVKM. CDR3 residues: CASSIGWEKGYTF. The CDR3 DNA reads TGTGCCAGCAGTATAGGGTGGGAGAAGGGCTACACCTTC.

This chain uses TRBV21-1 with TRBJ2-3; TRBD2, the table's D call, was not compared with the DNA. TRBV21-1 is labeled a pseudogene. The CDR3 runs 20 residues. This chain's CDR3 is CASSLIGTRTSESPPDTQYF. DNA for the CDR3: TGTGCCAGCAGCCTAATAGGTACTAGGACTAGTGAGTCCCCCCCCGATACGCAGTATTTT.